The clone carrying this T cell receptor beta chain is a singleton in its sample. Its matching antigen is unknown. The data are from a study of radiotherapy plus CTLA-4 blockade in lung cancer. Study information: Around 19% of enrolled patients responded objectively, and 31% had disease control. General study results and limits: Blood-borne expansion of tumor-derived TCR clones followed radiotherapy plus ipilimumab. According to reports, early shifts in blood T cell clones, alongside interferon-beta, forecast response most accurately.

Trimming took 5 bases from V and 10 from J, leaving 11 bases between them. The germline V gene has CDR1 SEHNR and CDR2 FQNEAQ (reference sequence). The CDR3 sequence is 11 residues long. TCRdb's copy holds only in-frame clones and misses some; the assay was immunoSEQ multiplex PCR. The repertoire has roughly 130,000 clones, 70% to 90% of them found once; the top ten carry approximately 7%. Specimen: peripheral blood, collected from a patient treated with radiotherapy plus ipilimumab. The receptor's source is a human donor with non-small cell lung cancer that progressed on radiotherapy plus ipilimumab. The chain is built from TRBV7-9 and TRBJ2-5; D is unclear. This chain's CDR3 is CASSSRVGQYF. The CDR3 DNA follows: TGTGCCAGCAGCAGCCGAGTGGGCCAGTACTTC.